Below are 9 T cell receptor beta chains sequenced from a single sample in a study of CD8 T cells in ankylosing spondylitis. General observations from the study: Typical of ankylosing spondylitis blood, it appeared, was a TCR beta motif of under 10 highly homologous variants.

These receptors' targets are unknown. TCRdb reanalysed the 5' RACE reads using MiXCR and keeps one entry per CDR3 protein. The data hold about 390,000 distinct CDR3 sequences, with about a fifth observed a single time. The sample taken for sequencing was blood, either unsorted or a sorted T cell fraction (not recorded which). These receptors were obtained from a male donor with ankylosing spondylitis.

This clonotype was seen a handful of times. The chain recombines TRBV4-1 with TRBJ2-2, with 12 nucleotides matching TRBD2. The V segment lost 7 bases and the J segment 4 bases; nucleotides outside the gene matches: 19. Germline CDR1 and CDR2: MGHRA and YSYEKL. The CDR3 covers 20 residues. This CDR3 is CASTSFLRGLAGSGTGELFF. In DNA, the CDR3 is TGCGCCAGCACTTCTTTTTTACGGGGACTAGCGGGCAGTGGCACCGGGGAGCTGTTTTTT.

The CDR3 DNA is TGTGCCAGCAGCCTCTTACCGGACAGCTACAATGAGCAGTTCTTC. Translated: CASSLLPDSYNEQFF. The chain has TRBV3-1 and TRBJ2-1, with a tentative D call TRBD1 (6 bases). The CDR3 is 15 residues long. V gave up 4 bases and J gave up 3 bases, with 13 bases separating them. Germline CDR1 and CDR2: LGHDT and YNNKEL (reference sequence).

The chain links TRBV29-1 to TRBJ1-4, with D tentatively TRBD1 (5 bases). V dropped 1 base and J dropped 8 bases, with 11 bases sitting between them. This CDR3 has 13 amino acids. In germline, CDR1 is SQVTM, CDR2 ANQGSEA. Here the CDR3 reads CSVEGGASEKLFF. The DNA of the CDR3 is TGCAGCGTTGAAGGTGGGGCGTCGGAAAAACTGTTTTTT.

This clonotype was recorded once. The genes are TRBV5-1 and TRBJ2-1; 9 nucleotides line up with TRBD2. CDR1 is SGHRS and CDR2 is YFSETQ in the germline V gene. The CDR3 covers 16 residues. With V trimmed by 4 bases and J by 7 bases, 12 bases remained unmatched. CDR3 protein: CASSALAGADINEQFF. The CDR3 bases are TGCGCCAGCAGCGCCTTAGCGGGAGCGGATATTAATGAGCAGTTCTTC.

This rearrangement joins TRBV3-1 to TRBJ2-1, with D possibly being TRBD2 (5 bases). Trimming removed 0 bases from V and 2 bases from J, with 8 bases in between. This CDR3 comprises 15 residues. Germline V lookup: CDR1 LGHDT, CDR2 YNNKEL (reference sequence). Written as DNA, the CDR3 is TGTGCCAGCAGCCAAGAAGCGGTACCCTACAATGAGCAGTTCTTC. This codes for CASSQEAVPYNEQFF.

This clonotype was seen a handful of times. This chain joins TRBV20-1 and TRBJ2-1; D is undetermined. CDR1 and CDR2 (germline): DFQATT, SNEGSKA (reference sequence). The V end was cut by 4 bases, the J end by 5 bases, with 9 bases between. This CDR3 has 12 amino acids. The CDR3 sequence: CSATRSNNEQFF. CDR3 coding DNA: TGCAGTGCTACCAGATCTAACAATGAGCAGTTCTTC.

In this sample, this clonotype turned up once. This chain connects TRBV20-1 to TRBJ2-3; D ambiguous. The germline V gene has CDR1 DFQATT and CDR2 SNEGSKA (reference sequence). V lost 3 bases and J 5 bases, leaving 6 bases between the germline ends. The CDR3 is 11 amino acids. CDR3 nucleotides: TGCAGTGCTAGCTGGAAAGATACGCAGTATTTT. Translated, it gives CSASWKDTQYF.

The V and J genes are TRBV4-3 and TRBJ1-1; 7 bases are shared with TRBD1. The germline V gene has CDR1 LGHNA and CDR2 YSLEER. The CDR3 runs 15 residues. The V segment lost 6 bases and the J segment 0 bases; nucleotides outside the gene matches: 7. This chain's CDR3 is CASRTGAFVNTEAFF. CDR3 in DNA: TGCGCCAGCAGAACAGGGGCATTTGTGAACACTGAAGCTTTCTTT.

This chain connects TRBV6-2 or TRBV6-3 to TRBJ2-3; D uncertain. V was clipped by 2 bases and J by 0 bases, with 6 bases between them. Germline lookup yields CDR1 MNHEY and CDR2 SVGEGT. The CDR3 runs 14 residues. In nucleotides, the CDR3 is TGTGCCAGCAGTTACCCACCCAGCACAGATACGCAGTATTTT. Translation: CASSYPPSTDTQYF.